A single sample gave rise to the 21 T cell receptor beta chains below, sequenced in a study of T cell responses to AZD1222 COVID-19 vaccine. Measured with immunoSEQ multiplex PCR; TCRdb has only the in-frame clones, and not every one. The sample includes roughly 72,000 clones, around 88% seen only once; the top ten take 8% to 10%. The specimen was peripheral blood, collected 28 days after the second dose of the MenACWY control vaccine. Receptors originate from an adult who received the MenACWY meningococcal vaccine as a control.

V usage is TRBV19 and J usage is TRBJ1-2; 7 bases are shared with TRBD1. The trim removed 7 bases at V and 6 bases at J, leaving 11 bases unmatched. Germline-derived CDR1 and CDR2 are LNHDA and SQIVND (reference sequence). CDR3 length: 14 residues. The CDR3 protein is CASTTDRDRDGYTF. Here the CDR3 DNA reads TGTGCCAGTACCACAGACAGGGATCGTGATGGCTACACCTTC.

The chain is built from TRBV5-6 and TRBJ1-5, with D hard to call. CDR1 SGHDT and CDR2 YYEEEE come from the germline V gene. The CDR3 is made up of 15 amino acids. V lost 1 base, J lost 7 bases, and 15 bases lay in between. The chain's CDR3 is CASSLYSSRTQPQHF. In DNA, the CDR3 is TGTGCCAGCAGCTTGTATTCCTCTCGCACCCAGCCCCAGCATTTT.

The chain carries TRBV5-1 and TRBJ2-5, with D perhaps given as TRBD1 or TRBD2 (5 bases each). With 0 bases removed from V and 5 bases from J, the gap between germline ends came to 11 bases. CDR3 size: 14 residues. The germline gives CDR1 SGHRS, CDR2 YFSETQ. CDR3 sequence: CASSLEGTPETQYF. CDR3 nucleotide sequence: TGCGCCAGCAGCTTGGAGGGGACGCCGGAGACCCAGTACTTC. The full variable domain, rest sourced from reference TRBV5-1 and TRBJ2-5, is KAGVTQTPRYLIKTRGQQVTLSCSPISGHRSVSWYQQTPGQGLQFLFEYFSETQRNKGNFPGRFSGRQFSNSRSEMNVSTLELGDSALYLCASSLEGTPETQYFGPGTRLLVL.

In its sample, this clone was seen once. This sequence joins TRBV19 and TRBJ1-4, with D uncertain. The CDR3 contains 15 residues. Deletions cut 8 bases from V and 7 bases from J, with 20 bases between. Germline values: CDR1 LNHDA, CDR2 SQIVND (reference sequence). The CDR3: CASSGGVGGGEKLFF. CDR3 sequence (DNA): TGTGCCAGTTCCGGCGGGGTGGGCGGCGGTGAAAAACTGTTTTTT.

This rearrangement joins TRBV24-1 to TRBJ1-4; the match to TRBD1 covers 9 bases. With V trimmed by 4 bases and J by 8 bases, 7 bases remained unmatched. This CDR3 contains 15 residues. Looked up from germline, CDR1 is KGHDR and CDR2 is SFDVKD. CDR3 residues: CATSETGQGREKLFF. The CDR3 DNA sequence: TGTGCCACCAGTGAAACTGGACAGGGGCGAGAAAAACTGTTTTTT.

The chain carries TRBV19 and TRBJ1-5; tentative D call: TRBD1 (6 bases). V was shortened by 8 bases and J by 11 bases, with 19 bases between the two germline ends. This CDR3 is 13 amino acids long. Germline V gene data show CDR1 as LNHDA and CDR2 as SQIVND (reference sequence). CDR3 sequence: CASGSGGHGTQHF. In nucleotides, the CDR3 is TGTGCCAGTGGATCGGGGGGGCATGGGACCCAGCATTTT.

The genes are TRBV3-1 (or the pseudogene TRBV3-2) and TRBJ1-6; D is ambiguous. This CDR3 is built from 15 residues. Germline V lookup: CDR1 LGHDT, CDR2 YNNKEL (reference sequence). V lost 1 base to trimming and J lost 10 bases, with 14 bases between them. Written as DNA, the CDR3 is TGTGCCAGCAGCCAAGCCCCGGGCTTGGAGTCACCCCTCCACTTT. Amino acid sequence: CASSQAPGLESPLHF.

The V and J genes are TRBV6-4 and TRBJ2-6, with D hard to call. Trimming stripped 2 bases from V and 0 bases from J, with 11 bases between. Germline lookup yields CDR1 MRHNA and CDR2 SNTAGT. The CDR3 contains 17 residues. CDR3 residues: CASSDRARGSGANVLTF. The CDR3 coding sequence is TGTGCCAGCAGTGACAGGGCCAGAGGCTCTGGGGCCAACGTCCTGACTTTC.

This sequence joins TRBV7-8 and TRBJ1-1; D is ambiguous. V was clipped by 8 bases and J by 4 bases, with 14 bases between them. CDR1 and CDR2 from the germline V gene are SGHVS and FQNEAQ. The CDR3 has 13 residues. The CDR3 sequence: CASGTGGSTEAFF. In DNA form, the CDR3 reads TGTGCCAGCGGCACCGGAGGGAGCACTGAAGCTTTCTTT.

This clone turned up a few times. The chain uses TRBV6-2 or TRBV6-3 and TRBJ2-7; possibly TRBD2 for D (5 bases). The V gene lost 0 bases and the J gene lost 5 bases, with 8 bases spanning the gap. Germline CDR1 MNHEY, CDR2 SVGEGT. The CDR3 sequence is 13 residues long. This chain's CDR3 is CASSYSWGDEQYF. DNA for the CDR3: TGTGCCAGCAGTTACTCGTGGGGAGACGAGCAGTACTTC.

By sample fraction, this clone is medium-sized. The chain couples TRBV28 to TRBJ1-5, with TRBD1 matching over 7 bases. CDR1 is MDHEN, CDR2 SYDVKM, per germline. Losses at the gene ends were 6 bases for V and 1 base for J; bases not matched to a gene: 6. There are 15 residues in the CDR3. CDR3: CASRPDRMSNQPQHF. The CDR3 DNA is TGTGCCAGCAGACCGGACAGGATGAGCAATCAGCCCCAGCATTTT.

The chain recombines TRBV3-1 (or the pseudogene TRBV3-2) with TRBJ1-3; TRBD1 is a possible D gene (6 bases). The CDR3 consists of 16 residues. Trimming took off 4 bases at V and 0 bases at J, with 13 bases between the two ends. CDR1 is LGHDT and CDR2 is YNNKEL in the germline V gene (reference sequence). The CDR3 loop is CASSLDDRFSGNTIYF. In DNA, the CDR3 is TGTGCCAGCAGCCTAGACGACAGGTTCTCTGGAAACACCATATATTTT.

The J gene is TRBJ1-5, the V gene TRBV2; D perhaps matches TRBD1 (5 bases). CDR1 and CDR2 (germline): SNHLY, FYNNEI. V was pared by 7 bases and J by 0 bases, with 13 bases between. The CDR3 consists of 15 residues. CDR3 region: CASTQDQGSNQPQHF. The DNA for the CDR3 is TGTGCCAGCACCCAGGACCAGGGTAGCAATCAGCCCCAGCATTTT.

V gene TRBV3-1 (or the pseudogene TRBV3-2) combines with J gene TRBJ2-3; D gene ambiguous. With 5 bases removed from V and 2 bases from J, the gap between germline ends came to 17 bases. The CDR3 contains 16 residues. Germline loops: CDR1 LGHDT, CDR2 YNNKEL (reference sequence). The CDR3 region has the DNA TGTGCCAGCAGCATACGCCCCCCGGATTACACAGATACGCAGTATTTT. This gives the protein CASSIRPPDYTDTQYF.

The chain uses TRBV5-4 and TRBJ1-2; D remains ambiguous. CDR3 length equals 13 residues. Germline V lookup: CDR1 SGHNT, CDR2 YYREEE (reference sequence). Trimming shortened V by 0 bases and J by 6 bases, and 9 bases separated the two germline ends. The CDR3 loop reads CASSLVGENGYTF. CDR3 DNA sequence: TGTGCCAGCAGCTTGGTGGGCGAAAATGGCTACACCTTC.

The J gene is TRBJ1-2, the V gene TRBV7-2, with 7 positions matching TRBD1. Per the germline V gene, CDR1 is SGHTA and CDR2 is FQGNSA. V was clipped by 3 bases and J by 2 bases; unmatched bases: 9. This CDR3 has 16 residues. This CDR3 is CASSFIRGAANYGYTF. CDR3 DNA: TGTGCCAGCAGCTTCATCAGGGGGGCCGCAAACTATGGCTACACCTTC.

The CDR3 nucleotides are TGTGCCAGCAGTGAAGGGACTAGCAGTGAGCAGTTCTTC. The encoded protein is CASSEGTSSEQFF. The rearrangement uses TRBV6-1 and TRBJ2-1; 8 bases map to TRBD2. Per the germline V gene, CDR1 is MNHNS and CDR2 is SASEGT. The V gene end was trimmed by 1 base and the J gene end by 9 bases; junction bases not matched to a gene: 2. CDR3 length: 13 residues.

The chain joins TRBV19 to TRBJ2-1, with D perhaps TRBD1 (6 bases). CDR3 length equals 15 residues. V was trimmed by 3 bases and J by 1 base, leaving 10 bases between them. Germline CDR1 is LNHDA and CDR2 is SQIVND (reference sequence). The DNA for the CDR3 is TGTGCCAGTAGTATGGGGCAGGGGTCCTACAATGAGCAGTTCTTC. Translated, it gives CASSMGQGSYNEQFF.

The genes are TRBV7-9 and TRBJ1-2; no definite D call. CDR1 SEHNR and CDR2 FQNEAQ come from the germline V gene (reference sequence). V lost 7 bases and J 8 bases, leaving 17 bases between the germline ends. The CDR3 extends over 13 amino acids. In nucleotides, the CDR3 is TGTGCCAGCACCATGTGGAGGGATGGAGGCTACACCTTC. It encodes CASTMWRDGGYTF. The whole variable domain, remainder taken from reference TRBV7-9 and TRBJ1-2, is DTGVSQNPRHKITKRGQNVTFRCDPISEHNRLYWYRQTLGQGPEFLTYFQNEAQLEKSRLLSDRFSAERPKGSFSTLEIQRTEQGDSAMYLCASTMWRDGGYTFGSGTRLTVV.

CDR3 sequence reads: CASSTGPDNYGYTF. In nucleotides, the CDR3 is TGTGCCAGTAGTACGGGACCGGACAACTATGGCTACACCTTC. This chain links TRBV19 with TRBJ1-2, with TRBD1 as a possible D gene (5 bases). Trimming shortened V by 4 bases and J by 2 bases, and 11 bases separated the two germline ends. CDR1 is LNHDA, CDR2 SQIVND, per germline (reference sequence). The CDR3 consists of 14 residues.

The rearrangement links TRBV7-2 to TRBJ1-5; D not resolved. Germline-derived CDR1 and CDR2 are SGHTA and FQGNSA. CDR3 length: 15 residues. Between the trimmed V and J ends, which lost 1 base and 3 bases, there was a span of 10 bases. Written as DNA, the CDR3 is TGTGCCAGCAGCTTAGAGGCTACCGTCAATCAGCCCCAGCATTTT. Protein product: CASSLEATVNQPQHF. Variable domain in full (rest from reference TRBV7-2 and TRBJ1-5): GAGVSQSPSNKVTEKGKDVELRCDPISGHTALYWYRQSLGQGLEFLIYFQGNSAPDKSGLPSDRFSAERTGGSVSTLTIQRTQQEDSAVYLCASSLEATVNQPQHFGDGTRLSIL.